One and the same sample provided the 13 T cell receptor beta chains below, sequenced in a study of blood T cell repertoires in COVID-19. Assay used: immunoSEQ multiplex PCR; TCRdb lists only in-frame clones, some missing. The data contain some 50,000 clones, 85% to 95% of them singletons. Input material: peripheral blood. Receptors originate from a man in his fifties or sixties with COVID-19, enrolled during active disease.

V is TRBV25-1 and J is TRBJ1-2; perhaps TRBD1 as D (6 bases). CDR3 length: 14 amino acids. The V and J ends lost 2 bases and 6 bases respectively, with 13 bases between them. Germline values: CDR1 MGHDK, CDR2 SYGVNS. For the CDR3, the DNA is TGTGCCAGCAGTGAACAGGGGAATCGGGATGGCTACACCTTC. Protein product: CASSEQGNRDGYTF.

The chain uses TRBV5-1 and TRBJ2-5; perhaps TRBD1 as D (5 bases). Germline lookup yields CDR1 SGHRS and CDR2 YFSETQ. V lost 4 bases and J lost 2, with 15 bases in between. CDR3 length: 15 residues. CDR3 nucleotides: TGCGCCAGCAGCCTGGCGACAGTGCCACAAGAGACCCAGTACTTC. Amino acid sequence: CASSLATVPQETQYF.

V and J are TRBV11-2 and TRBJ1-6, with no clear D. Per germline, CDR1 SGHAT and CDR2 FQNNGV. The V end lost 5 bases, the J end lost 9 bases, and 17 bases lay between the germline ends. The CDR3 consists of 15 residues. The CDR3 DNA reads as TGTGCCAGCAGCGCAGGTTTTCGGCGTAGTTCACCCCTCCACTTT. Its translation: CASSAGFRRSSPLHF.

The CDR3, as DNA: TGTGCCAGCAGCCCCCGGACAGGGAAATCCTACGAGCAGTACTTC. This translates into CASSPRTGKSYEQYF. The chain combines TRBV7-9 with TRBJ2-7; 8 nucleotides align to TRBD1. The CDR3 spans 15 residues. Germline V CDR1 and CDR2: SEHNR, FQNEAQ (reference sequence). The ends lost 5 bases at V and 1 base at J; junction bases unmatched: 7.

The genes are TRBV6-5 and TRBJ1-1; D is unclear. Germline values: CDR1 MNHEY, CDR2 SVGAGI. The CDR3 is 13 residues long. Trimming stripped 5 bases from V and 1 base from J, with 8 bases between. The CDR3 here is CASSTERNTEAFF. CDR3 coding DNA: TGTGCCAGCAGTACAGAGAGGAACACTGAAGCTTTCTTT.

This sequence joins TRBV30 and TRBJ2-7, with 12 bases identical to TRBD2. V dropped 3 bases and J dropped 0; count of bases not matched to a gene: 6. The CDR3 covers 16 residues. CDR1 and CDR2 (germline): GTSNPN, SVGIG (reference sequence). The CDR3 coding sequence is TGTGCCTGGAGGTCTAGCGGGGGGGAGATCTCCTACGAGCAGTACTTC. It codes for CAWRSSGGEISYEQYF.

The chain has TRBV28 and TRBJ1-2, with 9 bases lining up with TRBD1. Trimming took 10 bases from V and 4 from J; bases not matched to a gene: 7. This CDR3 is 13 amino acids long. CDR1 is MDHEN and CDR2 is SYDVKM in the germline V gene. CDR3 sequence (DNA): TGTGCCACCCTGGACAGGGGAGTCTATGGCTACACCTTC. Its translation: CATLDRGVYGYTF.

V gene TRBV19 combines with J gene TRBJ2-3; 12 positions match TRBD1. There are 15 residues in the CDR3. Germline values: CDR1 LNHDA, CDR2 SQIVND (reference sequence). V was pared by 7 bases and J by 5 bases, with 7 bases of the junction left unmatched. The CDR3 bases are TGTGCCAGTAAGATGGGACAGGGGGCTGGAGATACGCAGTATTTT. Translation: CASKMGQGAGDTQYF.

For the CDR3, the DNA is TGCAGCGTTGTCCGGGGAACAGATACGCAGTATTTT. This codes for CSVVRGTDTQYF. The genes are TRBV29-1 and TRBJ2-3; TRBD2 might be the D (5 bases). This CDR3 has 12 residues. V was pared by 4 bases and J by 3 bases, with 8 bases between. Germline CDR1 reads SQVTM; CDR2 reads ANQGSEA.

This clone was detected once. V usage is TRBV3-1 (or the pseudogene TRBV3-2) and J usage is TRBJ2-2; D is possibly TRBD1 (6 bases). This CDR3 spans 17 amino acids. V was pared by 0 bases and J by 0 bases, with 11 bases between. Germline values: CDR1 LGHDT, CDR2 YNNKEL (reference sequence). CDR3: CASSQDFTGSNTGELFF. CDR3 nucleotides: TGTGCCAGCAGCCAAGATTTTACAGGGTCGAACACCGGGGAGCTGTTTTTT.

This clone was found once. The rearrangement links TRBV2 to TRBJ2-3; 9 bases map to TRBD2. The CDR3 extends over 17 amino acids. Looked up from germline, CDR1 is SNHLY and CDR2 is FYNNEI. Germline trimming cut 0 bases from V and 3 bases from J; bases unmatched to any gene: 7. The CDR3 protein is CASSEARISGRTDTQYF. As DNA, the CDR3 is TGTGCCAGCAGTGAAGCGCGTATTAGCGGGAGAACAGATACGCAGTATTTT.

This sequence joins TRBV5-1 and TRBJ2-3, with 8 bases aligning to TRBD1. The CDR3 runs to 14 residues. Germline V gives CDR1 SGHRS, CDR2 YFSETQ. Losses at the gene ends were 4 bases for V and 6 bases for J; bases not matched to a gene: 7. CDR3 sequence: CASSPGQEWDTQYF. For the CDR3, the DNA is TGCGCCAGCAGCCCGGGACAGGAATGGGATACGCAGTATTTT.

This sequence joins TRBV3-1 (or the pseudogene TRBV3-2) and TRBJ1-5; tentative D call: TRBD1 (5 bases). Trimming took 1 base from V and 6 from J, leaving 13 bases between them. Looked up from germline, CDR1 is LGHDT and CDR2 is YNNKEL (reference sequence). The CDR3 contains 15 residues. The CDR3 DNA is TGTGCCAGCAGCCAAGGCGGGGGGACCCGTCAGCCCCAGCATTTT. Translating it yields CASSQGGGTRQPQHF.